The entry below describes one T cell receptor (beta chain). Its cognate antigen is unknown. The table came from immunoSEQ multiplex PCR; TCRdb's copy has only in-frame clones and leaves some out. The sample lists some 140,000 clones, 75% to 90% seen once, with over 4% in the top ten. Trimming pared 0 bases from V and 0 bases from J, leaving 11 bases between. Germline V lookup: CDR1 LGHNA, CDR2 YNFKEQ. This CDR3 comprises 16 residues. The data belong to a study of T cell responses to AZD1222 COVID-19 vaccine. Regarding the study as a whole: AZD1222 recipients seropositive at baseline numbered only 6 or 7. Once two AZD1222 doses were given, Spike-specific TCR breadth and depth went up. In a largely white British group with more females than males, clonal diversity was possibly underestimated.

The chain employs TRBV4-2 and TRBJ1-1; D ambiguous. The sequence derives from an adult in good health. The sample consisted of peripheral blood, taken on day 0 of AZD1222 vaccination. This CDR3 is CASSQDPARLNTEAFF. CDR3 coding DNA: TGTGCCAGCAGCCAAGATCCCGCCAGATTGAACACTGAAGCTTTCTTT.